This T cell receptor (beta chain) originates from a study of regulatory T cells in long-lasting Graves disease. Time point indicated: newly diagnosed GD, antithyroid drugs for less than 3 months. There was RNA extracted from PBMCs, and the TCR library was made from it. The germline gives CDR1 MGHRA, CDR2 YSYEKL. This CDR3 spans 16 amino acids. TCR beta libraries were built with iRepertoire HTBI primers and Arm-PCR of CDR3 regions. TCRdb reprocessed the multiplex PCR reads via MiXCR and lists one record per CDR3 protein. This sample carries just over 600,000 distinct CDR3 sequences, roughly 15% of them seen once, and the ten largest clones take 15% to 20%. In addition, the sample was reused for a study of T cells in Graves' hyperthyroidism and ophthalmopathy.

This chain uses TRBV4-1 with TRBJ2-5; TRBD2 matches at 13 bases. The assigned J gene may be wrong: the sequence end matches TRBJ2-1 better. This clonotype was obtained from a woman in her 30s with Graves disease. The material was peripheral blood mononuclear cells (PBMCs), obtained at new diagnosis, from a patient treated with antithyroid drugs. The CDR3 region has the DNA TGCGCCAGCAGCCAGGAACTAGCGGGAGGGCATAATGAGCAGTTCTTC. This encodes CASSQELAGGHNEQFF.